This TCR beta chain was recorded in a study of shared clonotypes between healthy human individuals. From CD4+ cells came CD45RA+ naive and CD45RA-negative memory subsets. V dropped 4 bases and J dropped 5 bases, with 8 bases sitting between them. Germline V lookup: CDR1 LNHDA, CDR2 SQIVND (reference sequence). CDR3 length equals 13 residues. An even split of each subset's genomic DNA across several immunoSEQ plates was performed. Each PCR replicate from the sorted subsets contained about 200 ng DNA, which is about 30,000 T cell genomes. Clones were read by immunoSEQ multiplex PCR, and TCRdb kept only the in-frame ones, dropping some. The table includes 2 million to 2.5 million clones, 85% to 95% detected once.

Sequences were obtained from naive CD4+ T cells from PBMCs. This sample's subset: CD45RA+ positively selected. The rearrangement links TRBV19 to TRBJ2-2; D is undetermined. This sequence originates from a man younger than 35 in good health. Some clones in this sample may be carry-over from other donors' samples. In DNA form, the CDR3 reads TGTGCCAGTAGTAACACGATTACCGGGGAGCTGTTTTTT. Translation: CASSNTITGELFF.